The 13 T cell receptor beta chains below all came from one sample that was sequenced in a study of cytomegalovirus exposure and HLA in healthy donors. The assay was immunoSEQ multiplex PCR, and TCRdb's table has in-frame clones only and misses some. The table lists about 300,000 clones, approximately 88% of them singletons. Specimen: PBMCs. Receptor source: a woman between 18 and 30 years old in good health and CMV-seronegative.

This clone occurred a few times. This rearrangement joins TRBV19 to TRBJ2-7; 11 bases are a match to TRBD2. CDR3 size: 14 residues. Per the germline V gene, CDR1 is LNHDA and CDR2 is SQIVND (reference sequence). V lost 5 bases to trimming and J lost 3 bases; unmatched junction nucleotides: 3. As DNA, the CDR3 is TGTGCCAGTAGTCCCGGGACTAGCGGCTACGAGCAGTACTTC. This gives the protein CASSPGTSGYEQYF. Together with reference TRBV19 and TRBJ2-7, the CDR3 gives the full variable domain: DGGITQSPKYLFRKEGQNVTLSCEQNLNHDAMYWYRQDPGQGLRLIYYSQIVNDFQKGDIAEGYSVSREKKESFPLTVTSAQKNPTAFYLCASSPGTSGYEQYFGPGTRLTVT.

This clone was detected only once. The CDR3, as DNA: TGTGCCAGCAGACCACTAGCGGGAGGGCCAAAGACGTACGAGCAGTACTTC. Translating it yields CASRPLAGGPKTYEQYF. V and J are TRBV28 and TRBJ2-7; TRBD2 aligns across 13 bases. Germline CDR1 MDHEN, CDR2 SYDVKM. The trim removed 6 bases at V and 4 bases at J, leaving 12 bases unmatched. The CDR3 totals 17 residues.

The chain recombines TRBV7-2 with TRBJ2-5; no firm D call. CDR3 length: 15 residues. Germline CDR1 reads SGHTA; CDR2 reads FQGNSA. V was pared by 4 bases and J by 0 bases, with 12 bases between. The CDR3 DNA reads TGTGCCAGCAGCTCCTCCAGCGCGTACCAAGAGACCCAGTACTTC. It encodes CASSSSSAYQETQYF.

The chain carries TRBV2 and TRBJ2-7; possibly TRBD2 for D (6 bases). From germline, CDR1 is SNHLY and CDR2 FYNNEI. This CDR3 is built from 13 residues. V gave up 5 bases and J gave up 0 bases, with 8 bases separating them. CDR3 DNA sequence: TGTGCCAGCAGTCGGGGGTCCTCCTACGAGCAGTACTTC. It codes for CASSRGSSYEQYF.

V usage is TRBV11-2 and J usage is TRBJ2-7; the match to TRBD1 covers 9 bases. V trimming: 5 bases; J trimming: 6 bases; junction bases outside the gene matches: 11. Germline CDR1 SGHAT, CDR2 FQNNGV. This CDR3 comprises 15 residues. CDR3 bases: TGTGCCAGCAGCAGCTGGACAGGGGTTAGTAGCGAGCAGTACTTC. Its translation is CASSSWTGVSSEQYF.

Here the CDR3 reads CASGSTGTGYTF. CDR3 coding DNA: TGTGCCAGCGGGTCTACAGGGACTGGCTACACCTTC. This chain connects TRBV6-5 to TRBJ1-2; possibly TRBD1 for D (6 bases). The germline V gene has CDR1 MNHEY and CDR2 SVGAGI. CDR3 length: 12 residues. V lost 8 bases and J 7 bases, leaving 14 bases between the germline ends.

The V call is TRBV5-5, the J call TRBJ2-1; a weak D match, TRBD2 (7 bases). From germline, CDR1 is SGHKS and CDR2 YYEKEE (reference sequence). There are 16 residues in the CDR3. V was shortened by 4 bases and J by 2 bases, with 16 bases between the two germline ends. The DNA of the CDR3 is TGTGCCAGCAGCCCGATGGCGGGGGCAACCTACAATGAGCAGTTCTTC. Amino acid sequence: CASSPMAGATYNEQFF.

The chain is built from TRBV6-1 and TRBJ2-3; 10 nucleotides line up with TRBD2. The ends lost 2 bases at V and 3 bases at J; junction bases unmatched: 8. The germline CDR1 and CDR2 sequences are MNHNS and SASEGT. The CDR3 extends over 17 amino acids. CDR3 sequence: CASSERVGAGGTDTQYF. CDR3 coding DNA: TGTGCCAGCAGTGAAAGGGTTGGAGCGGGGGGGACAGATACGCAGTATTTT.

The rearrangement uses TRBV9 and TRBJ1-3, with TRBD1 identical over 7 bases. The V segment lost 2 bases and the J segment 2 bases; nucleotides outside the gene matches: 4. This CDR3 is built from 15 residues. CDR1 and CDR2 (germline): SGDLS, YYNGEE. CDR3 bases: TGTGCCAGCAGCGTCGAAACAGGGGCTGGAAACACCATATATTTT. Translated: CASSVETGAGNTIYF.

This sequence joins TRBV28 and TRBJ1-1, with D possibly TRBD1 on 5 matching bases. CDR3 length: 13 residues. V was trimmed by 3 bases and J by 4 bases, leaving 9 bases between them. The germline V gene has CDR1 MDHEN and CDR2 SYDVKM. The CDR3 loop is CASSFREGTEAFF. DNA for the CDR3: TGTGCCAGCAGTTTCAGGGAAGGCACTGAAGCTTTCTTT.

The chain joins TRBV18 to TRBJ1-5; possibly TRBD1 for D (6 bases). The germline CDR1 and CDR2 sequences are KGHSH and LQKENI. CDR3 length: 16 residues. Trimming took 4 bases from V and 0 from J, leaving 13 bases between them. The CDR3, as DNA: TGTGCCAGCTCACTCCTCGACAGGCCTAGCAATCAGCCCCAGCATTTT. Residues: CASSLLDRPSNQPQHF.

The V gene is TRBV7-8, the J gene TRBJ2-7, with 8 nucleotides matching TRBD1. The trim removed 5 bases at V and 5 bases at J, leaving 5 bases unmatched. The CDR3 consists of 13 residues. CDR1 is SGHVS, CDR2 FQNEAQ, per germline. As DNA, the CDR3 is TGTGCCAGCAGCCCAGGACAGGGCCACGAGCAGTACTTC. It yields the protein CASSPGQGHEQYF.

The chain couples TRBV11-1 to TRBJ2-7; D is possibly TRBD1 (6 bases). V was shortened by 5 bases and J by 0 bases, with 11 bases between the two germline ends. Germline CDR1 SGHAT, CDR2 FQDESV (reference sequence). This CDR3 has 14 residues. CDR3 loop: CASSRPGDSYEQYF. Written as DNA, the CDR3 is TGTGCCAGCAGCCGCCCAGGGGACTCCTACGAGCAGTACTTC.